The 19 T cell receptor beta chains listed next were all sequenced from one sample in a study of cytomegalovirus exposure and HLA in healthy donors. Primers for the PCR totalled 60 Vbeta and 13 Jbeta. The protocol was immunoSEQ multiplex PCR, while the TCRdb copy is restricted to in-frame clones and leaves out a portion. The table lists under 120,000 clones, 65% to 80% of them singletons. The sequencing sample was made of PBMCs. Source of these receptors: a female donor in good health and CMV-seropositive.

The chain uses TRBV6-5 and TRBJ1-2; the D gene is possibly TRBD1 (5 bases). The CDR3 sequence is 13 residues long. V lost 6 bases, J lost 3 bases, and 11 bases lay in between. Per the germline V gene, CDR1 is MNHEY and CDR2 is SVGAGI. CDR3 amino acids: CASSREVDYGYTF. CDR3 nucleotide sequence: TGTGCCAGCAGCAGGGAAGTCGACTATGGCTACACCTTC.

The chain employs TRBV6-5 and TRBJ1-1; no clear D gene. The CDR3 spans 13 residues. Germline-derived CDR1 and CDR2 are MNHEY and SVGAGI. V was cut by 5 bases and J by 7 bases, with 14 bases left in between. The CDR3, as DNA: TGTGCCAGCAGTCGAGGCCCGGCTCGTGAAGCTTTCTTT. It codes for CASSRGPAREAFF.

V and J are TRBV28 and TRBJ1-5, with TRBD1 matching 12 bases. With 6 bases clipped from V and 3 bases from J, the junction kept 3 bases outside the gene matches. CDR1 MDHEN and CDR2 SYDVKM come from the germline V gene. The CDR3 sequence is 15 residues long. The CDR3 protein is CASRGTGGYNQPQHF. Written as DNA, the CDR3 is TGTGCCAGCAGGGGGACAGGGGGCTACAATCAGCCCCAGCATTTT.

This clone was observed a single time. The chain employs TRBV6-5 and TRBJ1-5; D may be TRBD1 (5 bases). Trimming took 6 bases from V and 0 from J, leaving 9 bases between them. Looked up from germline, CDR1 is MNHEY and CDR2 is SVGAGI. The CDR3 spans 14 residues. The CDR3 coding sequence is TGTGCCAGCAGCGACAGTTATAGCAATCAGCCCCAGCATTTT. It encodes CASSDSYSNQPQHF.

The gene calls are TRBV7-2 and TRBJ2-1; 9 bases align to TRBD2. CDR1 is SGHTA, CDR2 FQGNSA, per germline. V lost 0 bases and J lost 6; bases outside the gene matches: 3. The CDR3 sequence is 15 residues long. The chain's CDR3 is CASSLAAGGFNEQFF. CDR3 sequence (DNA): TGTGCCAGCAGCTTAGCAGCGGGGGGCTTCAATGAGCAGTTCTTC.

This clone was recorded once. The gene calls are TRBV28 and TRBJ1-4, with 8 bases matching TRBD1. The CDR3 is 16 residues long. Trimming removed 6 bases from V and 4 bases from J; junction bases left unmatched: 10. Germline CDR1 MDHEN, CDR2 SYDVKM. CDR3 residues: CASRNLQGAGNEKLFF. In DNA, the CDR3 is TGTGCCAGCAGAAATCTCCAGGGGGCCGGTAATGAAAAACTGTTTTTT.

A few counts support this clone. The DNA for the CDR3 is TGTGCCAGCAGTGTTAGGGGGAGCTACACAGATACGCAGTATTTT. This gives the protein CASSVRGSYTDTQYF. The V call is TRBV2, the J call TRBJ2-3; weak D call: TRBD1 (6 bases). The CDR3 runs to 15 residues. V lost 4 bases and J 2 bases, leaving 13 bases between the germline ends. CDR1 is SNHLY and CDR2 is FYNNEI in the germline V gene.

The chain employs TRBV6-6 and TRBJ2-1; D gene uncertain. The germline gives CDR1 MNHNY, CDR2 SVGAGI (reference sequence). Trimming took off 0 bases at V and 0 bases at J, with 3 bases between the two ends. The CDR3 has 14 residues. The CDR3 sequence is CASSYSSSYNEQFF. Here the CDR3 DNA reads TGTGCCAGCAGTTACTCTAGCTCCTACAATGAGCAGTTCTTC.

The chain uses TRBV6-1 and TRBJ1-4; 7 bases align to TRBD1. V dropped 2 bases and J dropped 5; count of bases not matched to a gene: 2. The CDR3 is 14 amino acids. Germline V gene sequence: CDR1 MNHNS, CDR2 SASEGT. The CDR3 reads CASSEKGANEKLFF. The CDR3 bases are TGTGCCAGCAGTGAAAAGGGGGCGAATGAAAAACTGTTTTTT.

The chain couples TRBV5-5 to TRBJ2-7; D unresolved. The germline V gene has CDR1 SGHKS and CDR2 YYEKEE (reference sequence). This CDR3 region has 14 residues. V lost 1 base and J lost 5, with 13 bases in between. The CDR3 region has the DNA TGTGCCAGCAGCTTGAGTCTAGGTGGCAACGAGCAGTACTTC. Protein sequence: CASSLSLGGNEQYF.

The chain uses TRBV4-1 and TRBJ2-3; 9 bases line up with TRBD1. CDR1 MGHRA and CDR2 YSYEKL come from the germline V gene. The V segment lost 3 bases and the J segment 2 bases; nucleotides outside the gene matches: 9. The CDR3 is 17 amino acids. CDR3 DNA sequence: TGCGCCAGCAGCCACCAGACAGGGGGTTGGGTCACAGATACGCAGTATTTT. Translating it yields CASSHQTGGWVTDTQYF.

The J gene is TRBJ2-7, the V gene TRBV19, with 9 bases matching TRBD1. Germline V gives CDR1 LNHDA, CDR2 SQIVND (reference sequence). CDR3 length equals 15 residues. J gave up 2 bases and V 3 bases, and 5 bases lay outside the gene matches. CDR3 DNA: TGTGCCAGTAGTATCAGGGACAGGGCGACCTACGAGCAGTACTTC. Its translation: CASSIRDRATYEQYF.

CDR3 sequence: CASSLALPGLMSTDTQYF. The CDR3 coding sequence is TGTGCCAGCAGCTTAGCCTTACCGGGACTAATGAGCACAGATACGCAGTATTTT. V and J are TRBV7-6 and TRBJ2-3, with 7 bases identical to TRBD2. V dropped 0 bases and J dropped 0; count of bases not matched to a gene: 9. The germline V gene encodes CDR1 SGHVS and CDR2 FNYEAQ. The length of the CDR3 is 18 residues.

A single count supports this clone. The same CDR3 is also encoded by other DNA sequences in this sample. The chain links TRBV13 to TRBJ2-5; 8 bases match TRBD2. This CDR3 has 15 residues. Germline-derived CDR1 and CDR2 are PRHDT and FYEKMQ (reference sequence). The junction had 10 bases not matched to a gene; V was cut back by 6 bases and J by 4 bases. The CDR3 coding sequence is TGTGCCAGCAGTCATCCTCGGGGGGGAGGAGAGACCCAGTACTTC. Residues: CASSHPRGGGETQYF.

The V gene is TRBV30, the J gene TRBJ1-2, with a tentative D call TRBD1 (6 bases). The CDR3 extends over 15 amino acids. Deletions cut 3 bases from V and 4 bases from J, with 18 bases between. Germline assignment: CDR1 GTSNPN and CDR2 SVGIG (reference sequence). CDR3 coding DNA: TGTGCCTGGAGGAGGGGGGGTCAGGGGACCTATGGCTACACCTTC. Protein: CAWRRGGQGTYGYTF.

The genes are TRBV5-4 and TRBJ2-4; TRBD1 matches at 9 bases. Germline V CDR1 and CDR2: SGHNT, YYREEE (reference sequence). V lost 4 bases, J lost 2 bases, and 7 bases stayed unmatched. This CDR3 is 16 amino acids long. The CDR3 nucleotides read TGTGCCAGCAGCCCGGAGGGGACAGGGACCAAAAACATTCAGTACTTC. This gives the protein CASSPEGTGTKNIQYF.

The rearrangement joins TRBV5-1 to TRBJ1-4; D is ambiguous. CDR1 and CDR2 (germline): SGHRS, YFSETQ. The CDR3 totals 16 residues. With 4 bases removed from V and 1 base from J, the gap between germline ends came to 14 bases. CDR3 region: CASSETSGLTNEKLFF. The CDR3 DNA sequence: TGCGCCAGCAGCGAGACCTCGGGGTTAACTAATGAAAAACTGTTTTTT.

CDR3 DNA: TGCGCCAGCAGCTTGAGCTGGACAGGCAATGAGCAGTTCTTC. Protein: CASSLSWTGNEQFF. The chain employs TRBV5-1 and TRBJ2-1, with 7 bases identical to TRBD1. CDR3 length: 14 residues. Germline V lookup: CDR1 SGHRS, CDR2 YFSETQ. V dropped 1 base and J dropped 6; count of bases not matched to a gene: 4.

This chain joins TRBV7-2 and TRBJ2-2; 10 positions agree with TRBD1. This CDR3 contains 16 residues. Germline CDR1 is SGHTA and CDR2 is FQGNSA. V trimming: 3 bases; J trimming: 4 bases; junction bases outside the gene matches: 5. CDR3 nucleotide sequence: TGTGCCAGCAGCTTCCGGACAGGGGGTTTCACCGGGGAGCTGTTTTTT. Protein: CASSFRTGGFTGELFF.